These T cell receptor beta chains were read from a single sample in a study of vaccination effects on CD4 cells after COVID-19. Their target antigens are unknown. Here immunoSEQ multiplex PCR was the method, and the copy in TCRdb shows in-frame clones only, minus some. The table records around 20,000 clones, over 65% of them present only once. The material was CD4+ T cells from PBMCs cultured with a peptide pool, obtained before COVID-19 vaccination. These receptors came from a human donor who had a prior SARS-CoV-2 infection. Both conserved end residues are part of each CDR3. Each record gives: clone size, D gene, J gene, V gene, CDR3 DNA, CDR3 protein. The D gene is left open where the match is weak. Clone size is not always given. Where it is, it says once, few, many or a class for expanded clones.

NA NA TRBJ2-7 TRBV11-3 TGTGCCAGCAGCGCTAGCGTTTCCTCCTACGAGCAGTACTTC CASSASVSSYEQYF
once TRBD2 TRBJ2-1 TRBV3-1/TRBV3-2 TGTGCCAGCAGCCTGGACGGGGGGACCAATGAGCAGTTCTTC CASSLDGGTNEQFF
NA NA TRBJ2-1 TRBV30 TGTGCCTGGAGTGTACAATACAACCCGAGGAATGAGCAGTTCTTC CAWSVQYNPRNEQFF
NA NA TRBJ2-5 TRBV7-9 TGTGCCAGCAGCTTACGGTGGGGCGGCGGCGAAACCCAAGAGACCCAGTACTTC CASSLRWGGGETQETQYF
once NA TRBJ2-7 TRBV5-1 TGCGCCAGCAGCTTAGACCCGAATCTTGAGCAGTACTTC CASSLDPNLEQYF
NA NA TRBJ2-7 TRBV24-1 TGTGCCACCAAAAGAGGTATCGTTCAGGGCCCCTCAGACGAGCAGTACTTC CATKRGIVQGPSDEQYF
NA TRBD1 TRBJ1-4 TRBV2 TGTGCCAGCAGTGAAGAACAGGGGGCTTTTGAAAAACTGTTTTTT CASSEEQGAFEKLFF
once TRBD2 TRBJ2-1 TRBV3-1/TRBV3-2 TGTGCCAGCAGCCAAGGACTAGCGGGGGCTGGAGGGGTAGATGAGCAGTTCTTC CASSQGLAGAGGVDEQFF
few NA TRBJ1-2 TRBV14 TGTGCCAGCACCGCGGGAGTTAACTATGGCTACACCTTC CASTAGVNYGYTF
NA NA TRBJ2-2 TRBV18 TGTGCCAGCTCACCGGGCGTAGGATCGAACACCGGGGAGCTGTTTTTT CASSPGVGSNTGELFF
NA NA TRBJ1-2 TRBV24-1 TGTGCCACCAGTGACCCGACAGGCTACACCTTC CATSDPTGYTF
few NA TRBJ2-7 TRBV5-4 TGTGCCAGCAGCCCCCAGCCTACCACCTACGAGCAGTACTTC CASSPQPTTYEQYF
NA NA TRBJ1-2 TRBV10-3 TGTGCCATCAGTGGGCAGCTCGGCTACACCTTC CAISGQLGYTF
once NA TRBJ1-3 TRBV7-2 TGTGCCAGCAGCTTAGCGTGGGTGGGAAATGGAAACACCATATATTTT CASSLAWVGNGNTIYF
NA NA TRBJ1-2 TRBV5-1 TGCGCCAGCAGCTTTGGGGATTTTATGATAGGTGGCTACACCTTC CASSFGDFMIGGYTF
NA NA TRBJ1-5 TRBV6-1 TGTGCCAGCAGTGAAGAACACGGCCGGCCCCAGCATTTT CASSEEHGRPQHF
NA NA TRBJ1-5 TRBV15 TGTGCCACCAGCAGAGTGAGGCGATATCAGCCCCAGCATTTT CATSRVRRYQPQHF
NA NA TRBJ2-1 TRBV9 TGTGCCAGCAGCGTAGGTTCAGGCCACAATGAGCAGTTCTTC CASSVGSGHNEQFF
NA NA TRBJ1-1 TRBV9 TGTGCCAGCAGCGTAGGTTCCTTTCTTGGGCTAGCTTTCTTT CASSVGSFLGLAFF
once NA TRBJ2-5 TRBV7-9 TGTGCCAGCAGCGTCGGATACGGGGCCCAGTACTTC CASSVGYGAQYF
NA NA TRBJ2-7 TRBV6-5 TGTGCCAGCAGAGGAGGCGTCGGCTACGAGCAGTACTTC CASRGGVGYEQYF
NA TRBD1 TRBJ1-3 TRBV27 TGTGCCAGCAGTTTAAACAGGGGTAGTAACACCATATATTTT CASSLNRGSNTIYF
once NA TRBJ1-5 TRBV27 TGTGCCAGCAGTTCCTCTCGGGAAGACTATCAGCCCCAGCATTTT CASSSSREDYQPQHF
once TRBD1 TRBJ2-5 TRBV5-4 TGTGCCAGCAGCGCCGCGGGACAGGGGAAAGAGACCCAGTACTTC CASSAAGQGKETQYF
NA TRBD2 TRBJ2-3 TRBV13 TGTGCCAGCAGACAAGTAGCGGGGGAGATTAGAGAGAACCAATATACGCAGTATTTT CASRQVAGEIRENQYTQYF
once NA TRBJ2-3 TRBV6-5 TGTGCCAGCAGTTACCTCTTCACAGATACGCAGTATTTT CASSYLFTDTQYF
NA TRBD1 TRBJ2-5 TRBV5-1 TGCGCCAGCAGGAAGGGGGCGTTAGAGACCCAGTACTTC CASRKGALETQYF
NA NA TRBJ2-5 TRBV5-6 TGTGCCAGCAGCTCGACAGAGACCCAGTACTTC CASSSTETQYF
NA NA TRBJ1-1 TRBV2 TGTGCCAGCAACCCTCTGAGTCTTGAAGCTTTCTTT CASNPLSLEAFF